This T cell receptor beta chain appears in the sequencing data of a study of T cell responses to AZD1222 COVID-19 vaccine (dated by TCRdb to about 2021). At the level of the whole study: TCR sequencing covered approximately 230 trial participants: 207 given two doses of AZD1222 and about 26 given two doses of MenACWY control vaccine. Trial participants were enrolled by age into 18-55, 56-69 and 70-plus year subgroups, with roughly 160, 29 and 62 TCR-sequenced participants respectively. Overall study results and their limits: In the small 56-69-year group, the increase in depth fell short of significance, most likely because of low power. Epitopes outside the regions mutated in the B.1.351 and B.1.1.7 variants were reportedly recognized by nearly half of the unique spike-specific TCRs. CD4 TCRs associated with the vaccine covered the entire spike protein, and the dominant responses were in regions 160-218 and 743-854. Because no day 14 peak-response samples were available, the repertoires could be characterized only after the peak T cell response. After two AZD1222 doses, spike-specific TCR breadth and depth were significantly higher than at day 0 and than in MenACWY recipients. Most participants were white British and females outnumbered males, and the authors suggested that clonal diversity may have been underestimated. Conclusions about previously exposed vaccinees were limited because only six AZD1222 recipients were SARS-CoV-2 seropositive at baseline.

The CDR3 regions of human TCRbeta chains were analyzed by immunosequencing. Regarding the original processing steps: Repertoire TCRs were matched against a reference library of SARS-CoV-2-specific TCRs generated with the MIRA antigen-specificity platform. Breadth was defined as the fraction of unique TCRs that were SARS-CoV-2-associated, and depth was defined as the fraction of total T cells that were SARS-CoV-2-associated. Using the MIRA data, every spike-specific TCR was mapped to the spike region that the TCR reacted to and assigned to either a CD4 or a CD8 class. Log10-transformed breadth and depth values were compared by one-way ANOVA with Sidak's multiple comparisons tests. TCRdb holds this immuneACCESS table with in-frame rearrangements only. Some clones are missing; in checked studies, unresolved V genes explain under half, and the rest has no known cause. The DNA was the basis for D and trimming; V, J and clone size are from that table. This sample lists 90,000 to 120,000 clones; around 90% were detected once. Around 5.9% of the sample goes to the ten largest clones.

About this clone: The target of this receptor is not known. One base away there is no much larger clone; base qualities are not given.

The time point tag for this specimen amounts to: about 28 days (+/-7) after the second vaccine dose. Because spike-specific TCR depth and breadth did not differ between the two schedules, AZD1222 recipients who got a second dose at roughly 4 weeks were pooled with those who got a second dose at roughly 12 weeks. Vaccinee samples came from UK trials COV001 and COV002, including a single-blind randomized controlled phase 2/3 trial of AZD1222 (ChAdOx1 nCoV-19) in healthy adults. For TCRbeta chain sequencing, PBMC samples from trial participants were taken at day 0 and at day 28 after the second dose. This receptor was taken from an adult who received the AZD1222 COVID-19 vaccine. This material consisted of peripheral blood, taken 28 days after the second AZD1222 dose.

The CDR3 amino acid sequence is: CSVDPQWLYGYTF. The DNA sequence reads TGCAGCGTTGACCCGCAGTGGCTCTATGGCTACACCTTC. The V and J genes are TRBV29-1 and TRBJ1-2, with an unclear D gene assignment. Its CDR3 holds 13 amino acids, cysteine through phenylalanine. Solely the CDR3 DNA is kept, with 39 bases framed from the first base. Trimming costs V 3 bases and J 4 bases, and their ends lie 12 bases apart. According to the germline V gene, CDR1 reads SQVTM and CDR2 reads ANQGSEA.